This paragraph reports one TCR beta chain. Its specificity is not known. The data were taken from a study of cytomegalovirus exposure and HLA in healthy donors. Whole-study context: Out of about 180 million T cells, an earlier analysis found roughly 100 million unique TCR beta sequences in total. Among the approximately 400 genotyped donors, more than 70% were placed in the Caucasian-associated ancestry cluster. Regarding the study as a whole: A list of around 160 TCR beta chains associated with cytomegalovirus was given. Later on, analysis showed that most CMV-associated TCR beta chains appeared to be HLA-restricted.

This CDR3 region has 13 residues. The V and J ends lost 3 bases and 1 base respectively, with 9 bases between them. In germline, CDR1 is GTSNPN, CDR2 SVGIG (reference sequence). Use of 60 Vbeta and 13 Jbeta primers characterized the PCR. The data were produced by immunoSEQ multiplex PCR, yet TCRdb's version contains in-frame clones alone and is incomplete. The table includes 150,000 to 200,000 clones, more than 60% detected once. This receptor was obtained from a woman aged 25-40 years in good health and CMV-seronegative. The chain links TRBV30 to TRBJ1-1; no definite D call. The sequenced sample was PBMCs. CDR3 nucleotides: TGTGCCTGGAGGTACAGCGGGAACACTGAAGCTTTCTTT. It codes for CAWRYSGNTEAFF.